Given below is one T cell receptor beta chain in context. These data originate in a study of T cell responses to AZD1222 COVID-19 vaccine. Sequencing was performed with immunoSEQ multiplex PCR; in TCRdb, only in-frame clones are kept and a portion is missing. The sample contains about 140,000 clones, 88% of which appear only once. V lost 1 base to trimming and J lost 6 bases, with 16 bases between them. This CDR3 has 16 amino acids. The germline V gene has CDR1 SGHRS and CDR2 YFSETQ. The rearrangement uses TRBV5-1 and TRBJ2-2; D may be TRBD1 (5 bases). The receptor comes from an adult who received the AZD1222 COVID-19 vaccine. The material sequenced was peripheral blood, taken 28 days after the second AZD1222 dose. This CDR3 is CASSLTGAGSAGELFF. The CDR3 DNA sequence: TGCGCCAGCAGCTTGACTGGGGCAGGGTCAGCCGGGGAGCTGTTTTTT.